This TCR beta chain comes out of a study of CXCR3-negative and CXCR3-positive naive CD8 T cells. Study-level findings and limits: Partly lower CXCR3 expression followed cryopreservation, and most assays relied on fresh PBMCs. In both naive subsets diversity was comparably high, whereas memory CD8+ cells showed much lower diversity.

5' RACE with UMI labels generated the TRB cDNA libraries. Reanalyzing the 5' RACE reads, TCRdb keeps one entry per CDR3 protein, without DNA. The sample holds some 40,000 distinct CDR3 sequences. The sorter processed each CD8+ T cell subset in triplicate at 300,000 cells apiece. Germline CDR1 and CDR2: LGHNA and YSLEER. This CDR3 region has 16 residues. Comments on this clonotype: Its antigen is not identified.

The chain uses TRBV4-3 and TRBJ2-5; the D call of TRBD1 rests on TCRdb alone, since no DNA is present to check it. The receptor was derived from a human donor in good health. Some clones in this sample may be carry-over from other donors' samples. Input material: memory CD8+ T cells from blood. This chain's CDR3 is CASSQDYGGGGKTQYF.